This passage covers 28 T cell receptor beta chains from one sample sequenced in a study of control samples from healthy donors and cancer patients. Method: immunoSEQ multiplex PCR; TCRdb's copy keeps in-frame clones and lacks some. The data contain 170,000 or so clones, approximately 94% of them singletons. The sequenced material came from blood. These TCRs come from a woman in her thirties or forties in good health.

This clone was seen only once. The rearrangement links TRBV30 to TRBJ2-5; the match to TRBD2 covers 9 bases. Germline CDR1 is GTSNPN and CDR2 is SVGIG (reference sequence). The CDR3 consists of 16 residues. J was trimmed by 4 bases and V by 0 bases; bases with no gene match: 9. The CDR3 DNA reads as TGTGCCTGGAGTGTACATATAGCGGGAGTTTCAGAGACCCAGTACTTC. Translated, it gives CAWSVHIAGVSETQYF.

A note on this clone: Sequence at one end of the junction differs from germline and may be a read error. This sequence joins TRBV18 and TRBJ2-7, with a weak D call TRBD2 (6 bases). There are 12 residues in the CDR3. Germline loops: CDR1 KGHSH, CDR2 LQKENI. The CDR3 protein is CASSPPSGDKEF. The CDR3 nucleotides are TGTGCCAGCTCACCACCCTCGGGAGACAAAGAATTC. Combining the CDR3 with reference TRBV18 and TRBJ2-7 gives the whole variable domain NAGVMQNPRHLVRRRGQEARLRCSPMKGHSHVYWYRQLPEEGLKFMVYLQKENIIDESGMPKERFSAEFPKEGPSILRIQQVVRGDSAAYFCASSPPSGDKEFGPGTRLTVT.

This chain links TRBV19 with TRBJ1-1, with D unclear. Germline CDR1 reads LNHDA; CDR2 reads SQIVND (reference sequence). This CDR3 comprises 13 residues. With 5 bases removed from V and 1 base from J, the gap between germline ends came to 8 bases. The CDR3 here is CASSAQPNTEAFF. In DNA form, the CDR3 reads TGTGCCAGTAGTGCCCAACCGAACACTGAAGCTTTCTTT.

The chain joins TRBV9 to TRBJ1-5; D remains unclear. The germline V gene has CDR1 SGDLS and CDR2 YYNGEE. This CDR3 is built from 13 residues. Trimming removed 0 bases at V and 7 bases at J, with 8 bases between. CDR3: CASSVDSTQPQHF. The CDR3 region has the DNA TGTGCCAGCAGCGTAGACAGTACGCAGCCCCAGCATTTT.

The chain carries TRBV4-2 and TRBJ1-5, with TRBD1 as a possible D gene (6 bases). V shed 0 bases and J shed 6 bases, with 12 bases lying between them. The germline V gene has CDR1 LGHNA and CDR2 YNFKEQ. This CDR3 contains 15 residues. CDR3 sequence reads: CASSQEGGGGQPQHF. The CDR3 region has the DNA TGTGCCAGCAGCCAAGAAGGTGGGGGCGGTCAGCCCCAGCATTTT.

This rearrangement joins TRBV19 to TRBJ1-1; D is ambiguous. Germline assignment: CDR1 LNHDA and CDR2 SQIVND (reference sequence). V was cut by 2 bases and J by 0 bases, with 10 bases left in between. The CDR3 has 15 amino acids. In nucleotides, the CDR3 is TGTGCCAGTAGTATAAGTGCCTATATGAACACTGAAGCTTTCTTT. This sequence encodes CASSISAYMNTEAFF.

The rearrangement uses TRBV29-1 and TRBJ1-1, with D maybe TRBD1 (5 bases). CDR3 length equals 13 residues. Germline V gene lookup returns CDR1 SQVTM and CDR2 ANQGSEA. The V end lost 4 bases, the J end lost 0 bases, and 9 bases lay between the germline ends. The CDR3 DNA sequence: TGCAGCGTTGGGGGGGTGATGAACACTGAAGCTTTCTTT. Protein product: CSVGGVMNTEAFF. The full variable domain, in which reference TRBV29-1 and TRBJ1-1 provide the parts outside the CDR3, is SAVISQKPSRDICQRGTSLTIQCQVDSQVTMMFWYRQQPGQSLTLIATANQGSEATYESGFVIDKFPISRPNLTFSTLTVSNMSPEDSSIYLCSVGGVMNTEAFFGQGTRLTVV.

The chain is built from TRBV5-4 and TRBJ1-2; no clear D gene. Germline-derived CDR1 and CDR2 are SGHNT and YYREEE (reference sequence). This CDR3 has 14 amino acids. Between the trimmed V and J ends, which lost 2 bases and 4 bases, there was a span of 12 bases. The CDR3 coding sequence is TGTGCCAGCAGCTTTCGGGCAGCGTTCTATGGCTACACCTTC. It translates to CASSFRAAFYGYTF.

The chain uses TRBV7-9 and TRBJ1-2; 9 bases match TRBD1. J lost 4 bases, V lost 7 bases, and 7 bases had no gene match. Germline CDR1 is SEHNR and CDR2 is FQNEAQ (reference sequence). This CDR3 is 14 amino acids long. For the CDR3, the DNA is TGTGCCAGCAATCCGGGACAGGGAACCTATGGCTACACCTTC. This codes for CASNPGQGTYGYTF.

The rearrangement uses TRBV25-1 and TRBJ1-3; a weak D match, TRBD1 (5 bases). Trimming cost V 4 bases and J 8 bases, with 27 bases left between them. CDR1 and CDR2 (germline): MGHDK, SYGVNS. This CDR3 region has 18 residues. The CDR3 DNA reads as TGTGCCAGCAGTGGACAAACAGGAGCTATGCCCTTCGGGGACACCATATATTTT. This gives the protein CASSGQTGAMPFGDTIYF.

This clone was found once. The V gene is TRBV7-9, the J gene TRBJ1-2; D not resolved. CDR1 is SEHNR and CDR2 is FQNEAQ in the germline V gene (reference sequence). V dropped 1 base and J dropped 0 bases, with 6 bases sitting between them. This CDR3 has 14 amino acids. The CDR3 bases are TGTGCCAGCAGCTTAGTATCTTCTAACTATGGCTACACCTTC. This sequence encodes CASSLVSSNYGYTF.

This chain links TRBV6-2 or TRBV6-3 with TRBJ2-2, with 12 bases that match TRBD2. CDR3 length: 16 residues. Germline CDR1 is MNHEY and CDR2 is SVGEGT. Unmatched junction bases numbered 4, after V lost 2 bases and J lost 6 bases. The CDR3 DNA follows: TGTGCCAGCAGTTACAGCGCTAGCGGGAGGGCCGGGGAGCTGTTTTTT. Translation: CASSYSASGRAGELFF.

The chain uses TRBV9 and TRBJ1-2, with 7 bases matching TRBD1. V shed 0 bases, J shed 5 bases, and the junction held 4 bases outside the gene matches. The CDR3 length is 14 residues. Germline CDR1 and CDR2: SGDLS and YYNGEE. The CDR3 DNA is TGTGCCAGCAGCGTAGAGACAGGGACGTATGGCTACACCTTC. Residues: CASSVETGTYGYTF.

This chain links TRBV7-8 with TRBJ1-1, with D unclear. The CDR3 length is 13 residues. Trimming removed 8 bases from V and 4 bases from J, with 14 bases in between. Per the germline V gene, CDR1 is SGHVS and CDR2 is FQNEAQ. CDR3 in DNA: TGTGCCAGCGGCTACCGAACCGGCACTGAAGCTTTCTTT. Translating gives CASGYRTGTEAFF.

This sequence joins TRBV19 and TRBJ1-3; 7 bases are shared with TRBD1. Germline V lookup: CDR1 LNHDA, CDR2 SQIVND (reference sequence). The CDR3 extends over 19 amino acids. The ends lost 6 bases at V and 4 bases at J; junction bases unmatched: 21. DNA for the CDR3: TGTGCCAGTAGCCCGGATTTGACCTCCGGGACAGCAAAAGGAAACACCATATATTTT. It specifies CASSPDLTSGTAKGNTIYF.

The count of this clone is one. This chain connects TRBV5-1 to TRBJ1-1; D not resolved. The CDR3 loop spans 14 amino acids. Trimming pared 4 bases from V and 1 base from J, leaving 11 bases between. Germline assignment: CDR1 SGHRS and CDR2 YFSETQ. The DNA of the CDR3 is TGCGCCAGCAGCGCTCGGGTGGGGAACACTGAAGCTTTCTTT. Protein product: CASSARVGNTEAFF.

The J gene is TRBJ2-7, the V gene TRBV18, with D possibly matching TRBD2 (6 bases). CDR1 is KGHSH and CDR2 is LQKENI in the germline V gene. The length of the CDR3 is 12 residues. The ends were cut back, 4 bases at V and 3 bases at J, with 7 bases in the middle. CDR3: CASSQEGYEQYF. CDR3 in DNA: TGTGCCAGCTCACAGGAGGGCTACGAGCAGTACTTC.

V usage is TRBV3-1 (or the pseudogene TRBV3-2) and J usage is TRBJ1-1; TRBD1 is a possible D gene (5 bases). CDR3 length equals 14 residues. Trimming removed 4 bases from V and 0 bases from J, with 9 bases in between. CDR1 is LGHDT and CDR2 is YNNKEL in the germline V gene (reference sequence). CDR3 sequence reads: CASSPGTMNTEAFF. CDR3 nucleotides: TGTGCCAGCAGCCCAGGGACGATGAACACTGAAGCTTTCTTT.

This chain joins TRBV10-3 and TRBJ1-6; maybe TRBD1 (6 bases). Per the germline V gene, CDR1 is ENHRY and CDR2 is SYGVKD. This CDR3 is 14 amino acids long. V gave up 5 bases and J gave up 14 bases, with 19 bases separating them. CDR3 nucleotide sequence: TGTGCCATCAGTCAAAGGGCAGGGACAAGTACCCTCCACTTT. This sequence encodes CAISQRAGTSTLHF.

This chain joins TRBV7-2 and TRBJ2-7, with D perhaps TRBD2 (6 bases). This CDR3 is 14 amino acids long. CDR1 and CDR2 (germline): SGHTA, FQGNSA. The germline V and J ends were trimmed by 7 bases and 0 bases, with 13 bases remaining between them. Here the CDR3 reads CASTGLRASYEQYF. The CDR3 coding sequence is TGTGCCAGCACGGGACTTCGAGCCTCCTACGAGCAGTACTTC.

The rearrangement uses TRBV20-1 and TRBJ1-1; D is unclear. Between the trimmed V and J ends, which lost 6 bases and 8 bases, there was a span of 10 bases. This CDR3 comprises 10 residues. The germline CDR1 and CDR2 sequences are DFQATT and SNEGSKA (reference sequence). The CDR3 nucleotides are TGCAGTGCGAGGGTCGGGGAAGCTTTCTTT. It translates to CSARVGEAFF.

This chain links TRBV15 with TRBJ2-1; D perhaps matches TRBD1 (6 bases). V was trimmed by 4 bases and J by 7 bases, leaving 14 bases between them. This CDR3 spans 14 amino acids. Per the germline V gene, CDR1 is LNHNV and CDR2 is YYDKDF (reference sequence). Here the CDR3 reads CATSIQGRENEQFF. CDR3 DNA sequence: TGTGCCACCAGCATCCAGGGGCGCGAAAATGAGCAGTTCTTC.

This clone was observed once. The chain links TRBV7-2 to TRBJ2-1; TRBD2 matches at 7 bases. CDR1 SGHTA and CDR2 FQGNSA come from the germline V gene. Unmatched junction bases numbered 4, after V lost 5 bases and J lost 0 bases. The CDR3 loop spans 15 amino acids. The CDR3 loop reads CASSPRTSSYNEQFF. CDR3 bases: TGTGCCAGCAGCCCCCGGACTAGCTCCTACAATGAGCAGTTCTTC.

The gene calls are TRBV5-5 and TRBJ2-5; D is possibly TRBD1 or TRBD2 (5 bases each). This CDR3 region has 14 residues. Trimming took 3 bases from V and 5 from J, leaving 14 bases between them. Germline CDR1 and CDR2: SGHKS and YYEKEE (reference sequence). CDR3 in DNA: TGTGCCAGCAGCTGGGGCCCGGAGGCGGAGACCCAGTACTTC. This gives the protein CASSWGPEAETQYF.

The chain couples TRBV7-2 to TRBJ2-5, with D perhaps matching TRBD2 (6 bases). The V end was cut by 4 bases, the J end by 2 bases, with 14 bases between. CDR3 size: 15 residues. CDR1 SGHTA and CDR2 FQGNSA come from the germline V gene. The CDR3 nucleotides are TGTGCCAGCAGCTCTCGGACTACCTATCAAGAGACCCAGTACTTC. Amino acid sequence: CASSSRTTYQETQYF. Full variable domain (outside the CDR3, taken from reference TRBV7-2 and TRBJ2-5): GAGVSQSPSNKVTEKGKDVELRCDPISGHTALYWYRQSLGQGLEFLIYFQGNSAPDKSGLPSDRFSAERTGGSVSTLTIQRTQQEDSAVYLCASSSRTTYQETQYFGPGTRLLVL.

The rearrangement uses TRBV5-4 and TRBJ2-7; D unresolved. The V gene's germline CDR1 is SGHNT and CDR2 YYREEE (reference sequence). The length of the CDR3 is 11 residues. V was pared by 0 bases and J by 4 bases, with 2 bases between. CDR3 protein: CASSLEYEQYF. The CDR3, as DNA: TGTGCCAGCAGCTTGGAGTACGAGCAGTACTTC.

The J gene is TRBJ1-2, the V gene TRBV4-1; D is unresolved. V was pared by 2 bases and J by 8 bases, with 18 bases between. Per the germline V gene, CDR1 is MGHRA and CDR2 is YSYEKL. The CDR3 is made up of 15 amino acids. CDR3 coding DNA: TGCGCCAGCAGCCAAATCCTTTGGGCTACGAGGGGCTACACCTTC. Amino acid sequence: CASSQILWATRGYTF.

The chain links TRBV27 to TRBJ1-2; D is uncertain. The CDR3 totals 12 residues. V dropped 3 bases and J dropped 6 bases, with 8 bases sitting between them. CDR1 is MNHEY and CDR2 is SMNVEV in the germline V gene (reference sequence). In DNA, the CDR3 is TGTGCCAGCAGTTTCCTCGGGGATGGCTACACCTTC. Translating it yields CASSFLGDGYTF.